This passage covers 7 T cell receptor beta chains from one sample sequenced in a study of blood T cell repertoires in COVID-19. Measured with immunoSEQ multiplex PCR; TCRdb has only the in-frame clones, and not every one. The repertoire holds 78,000 or so clones, with approximately 86% as singletons. The sample taken for sequencing was peripheral blood. These receptors all come from a man in his fifties or sixties with active or convalescent COVID-19.

The chain combines TRBV5-4 with TRBJ1-4; 8 nucleotides agree with TRBD1. The V gene's germline CDR1 is SGHNT and CDR2 YYREEE (reference sequence). The V and J ends lost 2 bases and 3 bases, in that order; junction bases with no gene match: 6. The CDR3 is made up of 16 amino acids. CDR3 in DNA: TGTGCCAGCAGCTTCGGACAGGGACTTTCTAATGAAAAACTGTTTTTT. The encoded protein is CASSFGQGLSNEKLFF.

The chain combines TRBV19 with TRBJ1-1; D unclear. The CDR3 is made up of 14 amino acids. The V end was cut by 2 bases, the J end by 4 bases, with 11 bases between. CDR1 is LNHDA and CDR2 is SQIVND in the germline V gene (reference sequence). Here the CDR3 DNA reads TGTGCCAGTAGTATAAATGTACTCACCACTGAAGCTTTCTTT. Its protein product is CASSINVLTTEAFF.

V usage is TRBV6-5 and J usage is TRBJ1-2, with D perhaps TRBD1 (5 bases). The length of the CDR3 is 15 residues. Germline-derived CDR1 and CDR2 are MNHEY and SVGAGI. V was cut by 0 bases and J by 4 bases, with 12 bases left in between. CDR3 sequence (DNA): TGTGCCAGCAGTTACTCGAGGGAGGGGAGCTATGGCTACACCTTC. Translating gives CASSYSREGSYGYTF.

V usage is TRBV4-3 and J usage is TRBJ2-3; no reliable D call. Germline assignment: CDR1 LGHNA and CDR2 YSLEER. This CDR3 has 14 amino acids. Deletions cut 1 base from V and 2 bases from J, with 7 bases between. CDR3 sequence (DNA): TGCGCCAGCAGCCAAGCCGAACTCACAGATACGCAGTATTTT. Translation gives CASSQAELTDTQYF.

J is TRBJ2-5 and V is TRBV5-4; 9 nucleotides align to TRBD1. In germline, CDR1 is SGHNT, CDR2 YYREEE (reference sequence). J lost 7 bases, V lost 4 bases, and 5 bases had no gene match. The CDR3 length is 13 residues. The CDR3 nucleotides read TGTGCCAGCAGCGGGGGACAGGGCGGGACCCAGTACTTC. It codes for CASSGGQGGTQYF.

The chain is built from TRBV7-8 and TRBJ2-1, with a weak D call TRBD2 (7 bases). The CDR3 consists of 16 residues. The germline V gene encodes CDR1 SGHVS and CDR2 FQNEAQ. V lost 1 base to trimming and J lost 1 base, with 11 bases between them. The CDR3 region is CASSLGEGVSYNEQFF. CDR3 DNA sequence: TGTGCCAGCAGCTTAGGGGAGGGGGTGTCCTACAATGAGCAGTTCTTC.

This clone was picked up a small number of times. The V gene is TRBV7-2, the J gene TRBJ2-5; D call uncertain. V was shortened by 1 base and J by 2 bases, with 8 bases between the two germline ends. The CDR3 runs 14 residues. CDR1 SGHTA and CDR2 FQGNSA come from the germline V gene. CDR3 nucleotide sequence: TGTGCCAGCAGCTTAGAAGGCGGTCAAGAGACCCAGTACTTC. Its protein is CASSLEGGQETQYF.